Listed below are T cell receptor beta chains from one sample, sequenced in a study of shared clonotypes between healthy human individuals. Only in-frame clones appear in the TCRdb table, and some are missing; sequencing was by immunoSEQ multiplex PCR. The data contain approximately 980,000 clones, around three quarters of them singletons. The sequenced sample was memory CD4+ T cells sorted from blood. These TCRs come from a man aged 18 to 30 in good health. CDR3s include the opening cysteine and the closing phenylalanine or tryptophan.

J: TRBJ1-1
V: TRBV7-9
CDR3: CASSSQPFGNTEAFF

J: TRBJ1-4
V: TRBV7-6
CDR3: CASSPGTVVATNEKLFF

J: TRBJ1-6
V: TRBV6-1
CDR3: CASSDFAGSVTPLHF

J: TRBJ2-7
V: TRBV27
CDR3: CASSLSGAGYEQYF

J: TRBJ2-7
V: TRBV2
CDR3: CASTEGPHEQYF

J: TRBJ2-3
V: TRBV5-8
CDR3: CASSPRGQRTDTQYF

J: TRBJ2-1
V: TRBV11-3
CDR3: CASSSSANEQFF

J: TRBJ2-3
V: TRBV27
CDR3: CASRDSPMVTQYF

J: TRBJ2-3
V: TRBV6-1
CDR3: CASSRTGTLGDTQYF

J: TRBJ1-1
V: TRBV29-1
CDR3: CSAVPNPNTEAFF